This entry lists 13 T cell receptor beta chains sequenced from one sample in a study of breast tumors, draining lymph nodes, adjacent tissues. A single record per CDR3 protein comes from TCRdb applying MiXCR to the multiplex PCR reads. This table holds about 180,000 distinct CDR3 sequences, around 35% found once. Axillary draining lymph nodes of breast cancer patients supplied the node samples. The sequenced material came from axillary lymph node tissue. These receptors all come from a female donor with breast cancer. Some clones in this sample may be carry-over from other donors' samples.

There are many counts of this clonotype. V usage is TRBV9 and J usage is TRBJ1-5; D is undetermined. This CDR3 has 14 residues. Trimming removed 0 bases at V and 4 bases at J, with 8 bases between. In germline, CDR1 is SGDLS, CDR2 YYNGEE. The CDR3 nucleotides are TGTGCCAGCAGCGTAGATGGTAAAAATCAGCCCCAGCATTTT. Protein sequence: CASSVDGKNQPQHF.

This clonotype was detected many times. The gene calls are TRBV7-2 and TRBJ2-2, with D perhaps matching TRBD2 (6 bases). CDR1 SGHTA and CDR2 FQGNSA come from the germline V gene. Trimming removed 4 bases from V and 1 base from J, with 16 bases in between. This CDR3 spans 17 amino acids. The CDR3 coding sequence is TGTGCCAGCAGCTACGGACGTCTCGGGGGGAACACCGGGGAGCTGTTTTTT. Translating gives CASSYGRLGGNTGELFF.

In this sample, this clonotype turned up many times. This sequence joins TRBV29-1 and TRBJ1-6; 8 bases align to TRBD1. Trimming at V came to 8 bases and at J to 10 bases, leaving 10 bases not matched to a gene. The germline V gene encodes CDR1 SQVTM and CDR2 ANQGSEA. This CDR3 region has 13 residues. The CDR3 loop is CSTADRAGSPLHF. The CDR3, as DNA: TGCAGCACCGCGGACAGGGCAGGATCACCCCTCCACTTT.

This clonotype was observed many times. The chain recombines TRBV25-1 with TRBJ1-3; D gene uncertain. Trimming cost V 3 bases and J 0 bases, with 9 bases left between them. Germline CDR1 and CDR2: MGHDK and SYGVNS. This CDR3 region has 15 residues. In DNA, the CDR3 is TGTGCCAGCAGTGATCACCCGAGCTCTGGAAACACCATATATTTT. Residues: CASSDHPSSGNTIYF. The full variable domain, in which reference TRBV25-1 and TRBJ1-3 provide the parts outside the CDR3, is EADIYQTPRYLVIGTGKKITLECSQTMGHDKMYWYQQDPGMELHLIHYSYGVNSTEKGDLSSESTVSRIRTEHFPLTLESARPSHTSQYLCASSDHPSSGNTIYFGEGSWLTVV.

This clonotype was detected ten times or more. This sequence joins TRBV20-1 and TRBJ2-7; D remains unclear. V shed 6 bases and J shed 2 bases, with 11 bases lying between them. The germline gives CDR1 DFQATT, CDR2 SNEGSKA (reference sequence). The CDR3 loop spans 12 amino acids. This CDR3 reads CSAPLGPYEQYF. In nucleotides, the CDR3 is TGCAGTGCCCCATTGGGCCCCTACGAGCAGTACTTC.

The chain recombines TRBV25-1 with TRBJ2-5; 8 nucleotides align to TRBD1. The CDR3 consists of 15 residues. V shed 7 bases and J 9 bases; nucleotides not matched to a gene: 16. The V gene's germline CDR1 is MGHDK and CDR2 SYGVNS. CDR3 loop: CASKDREVWNQPQYF. Here the CDR3 DNA reads TGTGCCAGCAAGGACAGGGAGGTTTGGAATCAGCCCCAGTACTTC. Looking up the rest from reference TRBV25-1 and TRBJ2-5 gives the full variable domain: EADIYQTPRYLVIGTGKKITLECSQTMGHDKMYWYQQDPGMELHLIHYSYGVNSTEKGDLSSESTVSRIRTEHFPLTLESARPSHTSQYLCASKDREVWNQPQYFGPGTRLLVL.

The chain uses TRBV7-6 and TRBJ1-1, with a possible D match to TRBD1 (5 bases). CDR3 length: 17 amino acids. In germline, CDR1 is SGHVS, CDR2 FNYEAQ. The V and J ends lost 5 bases and 0 bases respectively, with 19 bases between them. The CDR3, as DNA: TGTGCCAGCAGCGACTCTTCAGGGACCGGGATGAACACTGAAGCTTTCTTT. Protein sequence: CASSDSSGTGMNTEAFF. The full variable domain, rest sourced from reference TRBV7-6 and TRBJ1-1, is GAGVSQSPRYKVTKRGQDVALRCDPISGHVSLYWYRQALGQGPEFLTYFNYEAQQDKSGLPNDRFSAERPEGSISTLTIQRTEQRDSAMYRCASSDSSGTGMNTEAFFGQGTRLTVV.

The chain links TRBV5-1 to TRBJ1-4; 7 bases align to TRBD1. With 6 bases clipped from V and 8 bases from J, the junction kept 16 bases outside the gene matches. Germline CDR1 reads SGHRS; CDR2 reads YFSETQ. The CDR3 runs 16 residues. In nucleotides, the CDR3 is TGCGCCAGCACCTCGACAGGGCCCGAGACCCAAGAAAAACTGTTTTTT. Translation: CASTSTGPETQEKLFF.

V is TRBV15 and J is TRBJ2-3; perhaps D is TRBD1 or TRBD2 (5 bases each). With 5 bases removed from V and 10 bases from J, the gap between germline ends came to 19 bases. The CDR3 consists of 14 residues. CDR1 is LNHNV and CDR2 is YYDKDF in the germline V gene (reference sequence). The CDR3 DNA reads as TGTGCCACCAGCGGAGCGGTAAGCACAGGTGCGCAGTATTTT. Its protein product is CATSGAVSTGAQYF.

V gene TRBV9 combines with J gene TRBJ1-1, with D hard to call. The length of the CDR3 is 14 residues. Between the trimmed V and J ends, which lost 4 bases and 5 bases, there was a span of 15 bases. Germline V lookup: CDR1 SGDLS, CDR2 YYNGEE. DNA for the CDR3: TGTGCCAGCAGCCCCGGCGGAGGGTGGACTGAAGCTTTCTTT. It specifies CASSPGGGWTEAFF.

The sample holds many counts of this clonotype. The V and J genes are TRBV29-1 and TRBJ2-7; TRBD1 matches 7 bases. The germline V gene encodes CDR1 SQVTM and CDR2 ANQGSEA. V was pared by 0 bases and J by 5 bases, with 10 bases of the junction left unmatched. This CDR3 spans 15 amino acids. CDR3 sequence reads: CSVEDRTGGWNEQYF. The CDR3 DNA sequence: TGCAGCGTTGAAGATCGGACAGGCGGATGGAACGAGCAGTACTTC.

This clonotype has only a few counts. Given a much more abundant clone one base away, this may be a read error. The rearrangement uses TRBV13 and TRBJ2-7; 9 nucleotides match TRBD1. The CDR3 sequence is 16 residues long. J was trimmed by 1 base and V by 2 bases; bases with no gene match: 6. Germline V CDR1 and CDR2: PRHDT, FYEKMQ (reference sequence). CDR3 residues: CASSLRTTGGSYEQYF. The CDR3 bases are TGTGCCAGCAGCTTACGGACGACAGGGGGGTCCTACGAGCAGTACTTC.

This clonotype showed up many times. The chain joins TRBV5-6 to TRBJ1-6; D gene uncertain. V was pared by 1 base and J by 6 bases, with 11 bases between. The CDR3 has 15 residues. Looked up from germline, CDR1 is SGHDT and CDR2 is YYEEEE. The CDR3 region has the DNA TGTGCCAGCAGCTTGTCCACCCGCCCTAATTCACCCCTCCACTTT. Residues: CASSLSTRPNSPLHF.